The 11 T cell receptor beta chains in this list originate from one sample, sequenced in a study of regulatory T cells in long-lasting Graves disease. Specified time point: newly diagnosed GD, antithyroid drugs for less than 3 months. Extracted RNA from PBMCs served as the source of the TCR library. With iRepertoire HTBI primers and Arm-PCR of CDR3 regions, TCR beta libraries were built. TCRdb analysed the multiplex PCR reads with MiXCR anew, one entry per CDR3 protein. The data hold 350,000 to 450,000 distinct CDR3 sequences, with about 15% observed a single time. This sample also belongs to another study, concerning T cells in Graves' hyperthyroidism and ophthalmopathy.

Specimen: peripheral blood mononuclear cells (PBMCs), collected at new diagnosis, from a patient treated with antithyroid drugs. The receptor source for this set is a woman aged 40 to 50 with Graves disease.

This clonotype has at least ten counts. This chain links TRBV30 with TRBJ2-5, with D maybe TRBD1 (6 bases). This CDR3 is built from 15 residues. Germline CDR1 and CDR2: GTSNPN and SVGIG (reference sequence). The V end was cut by 0 bases, the J end by 2 bases, with 13 bases between. This CDR3 is CAWSVLGQPQETQYF. DNA for the CDR3: TGTGCCTGGAGTGTACTCGGACAGCCTCAAGAGACCCAGTACTTC.

This clonotype was seen repeatedly, ten times or more. V usage is TRBV28 and J usage is TRBJ2-3; 16 bases are shared with TRBD2. The CDR3 covers 16 residues. Germline assignment: CDR1 MDHEN and CDR2 SYDVKM. V trimming: 5 bases; J trimming: 14 bases; junction bases outside the gene matches: 13. The CDR3 region is CASSPGLAGGPFQRYF. CDR3 coding DNA: TGTGCCAGCAGTCCGGGACTAGCGGGAGGGCCCTTTCAAAGGTATTTT. Filled out from reference TRBV28 and TRBJ2-3, the complete variable domain reads DVKVTQSSRYLVKRTGEKVFLECVQDMDHENMFWYRQDPGLGLRLIYFSYDVKMKEKGDIPEGYSVSREKKERFSLILESASTNQTSMYLCASSPGLAGGPFQRYFGPGTRLTVL.

This clonotype turned up a few times. Given a far larger clone just one base away, this is likely a sequencing read error. The chain employs TRBV2 and TRBJ2-3; D remains unclear. The closer fit of TRBJ2-5 to the DNA end suggests the J call may be wrong. The CDR3 is made up of 11 amino acids. CDR1 and CDR2 (germline): SNHLY, FYNNEI. CDR3 nucleotides: TGTGCCAGCAGCATGCGTGGGACCCAGTACTTC. Translation gives CASSMRGTQYF.

The CDR3 protein is CSEGELIETQYF. CDR3 coding DNA: TGCTCCGAGGGGGAACTAATTGAGACCCAGTACTTC. The rearrangement links TRBV29-1 to TRBJ2-5; weak D call: TRBD1 (6 bases). The length of the CDR3 is 12 residues. Germline values: CDR1 SQVTM, CDR2 ANQGSEA.

This clonotype was observed at least ten times. The chain uses TRBV7-2 and TRBJ1-6; maybe TRBD1 (5 bases). With 4 bases removed from V and 5 bases from J, the gap between germline ends came to 15 bases. CDR1 is SGHTA and CDR2 is FQGNSA in the germline V gene. The CDR3 runs 16 residues. The CDR3 bases are TGTGCCAGCAGCTCGAGTAGGGGAGAGGATAATTCACCCCTCCACTTT. It encodes CASSSSRGEDNSPLHF. The full variable domain, its missing parts supplied by reference TRBV7-2 and TRBJ1-6, is GAGVSQSPSNKVTEKGKDVELRCDPISGHTALYWYRQSLGQGLEFLIYFQGNSAPDKSGLPSDRFSAERTGGSVSTLTIQRTQQEDSAVYLCASSSSRGEDNSPLHFGNGTRLTVT.

This clonotype showed up just a few times. The V call is TRBV7-9, the J call TRBJ2-4; D unclear. Germline CDR1 and CDR2: SEHNR and FQNEAQ (reference sequence). Deletions cut 4 bases from V and 0 bases from J, with 7 bases between. CDR3 size: 14 residues. CDR3 region: CASSSVLAKNIQYF. CDR3 bases: TGTGCCAGCAGCTCAGTTTTAGCCAAAAACATTCAGTACTTC.

This clonotype appeared many times. The V call is TRBV28, the J call TRBJ2-7, with D perhaps matching TRBD1 (6 bases). The germline V gene encodes CDR1 MDHEN and CDR2 SYDVKM. This CDR3 is built from 15 residues. Trimming took 6 bases from V and 1 from J, leaving 16 bases between them. CDR3 in amino acids: CASSFPGDISYEQYF. CDR3 DNA sequence: TGTGCCAGCAGCTTCCCCGGGGACATATCCTACGAGCAGTACTTC. The full variable domain, its missing parts supplied by reference TRBV28 and TRBJ2-7, is DVKVTQSSRYLVKRTGEKVFLECVQDMDHENMFWYRQDPGLGLRLIYFSYDVKMKEKGDIPEGYSVSREKKERFSLILESASTNQTSMYLCASSFPGDISYEQYFGPGTRLTVT.

With respect to this clonotype: A read error may explain this, as a much larger clone is one base away. The genes are TRBV7-2 and TRBJ2-1; 14 bases are shared with TRBD2. The CDR3 runs 15 residues. CDR1 and CDR2 (germline): SGHTA, FQGNSA. Unmatched junction bases numbered 6, after V lost 6 bases and J lost 8 bases. The CDR3 sequence: CTSRGGLAGVDEQFF. CDR3 sequence (DNA): TGTACCAGCAGGGGGGGACTAGCGGGAGTGGATGAGCAGTTCTTC.

The table lists this clonotype with many counts. The chain recombines TRBV27 with TRBJ1-6; perhaps TRBD1 as D (5 bases). The V end lost 6 bases, the J end lost 7 bases, and 13 bases lay between the germline ends. The germline V gene has CDR1 MNHEY and CDR2 SMNVEV (reference sequence). This CDR3 spans 14 amino acids. CDR3 coding DNA: TGTGCCAGCAGCGCAGGGATTAGGAATTCACCCCTCCACTTT. As protein: CASSAGIRNSPLHF.

This clonotype was found many times. The rearrangement joins TRBV28 to TRBJ2-7; D remains unclear. The CDR3 contains 16 residues. Deletions cut 7 bases from V and 3 bases from J, with 22 bases between. Germline values: CDR1 MDHEN, CDR2 SYDVKM. The CDR3 spells CASNPVSRSVYYEQYF. The CDR3 DNA sequence: TGTGCCAGCAATCCCGTGAGCAGGAGCGTCTACTACGAGCAGTACTTC.

Concerning this clonotype itself: This could be a read error, since a much larger clone is one nucleotide away. The chain employs TRBV3-1 and TRBJ2-2; D is possibly TRBD2 (6 bases). Germline loops: CDR1 LGHDT, CDR2 YNNKEL (reference sequence). The CDR3 covers 16 residues. Trimming removed 7 bases at V and 5 bases at J, with 20 bases between. The CDR3 reads CASNHSERAGTGELFF. CDR3 bases: TGTGCCAGCAACCACAGCGAGCGGGCCGGGACCGGGGAGCTGTTTTTT.